The following is a TCR beta chain sequence with its context. Its antigen remains unknown. Germline values: CDR1 GTSNPN, CDR2 SVGIG (reference sequence). The CDR3 totals 14 residues. Trimming took off 2 bases at V and 2 bases at J, with 10 bases between the two ends. Only in-frame clones appear in the TCRdb table, and some are missing; sequencing was by immunoSEQ multiplex PCR. In the table there are 65,000 to 70,000 clones, roughly four fifths of which are singletons. The sample belongs to a study of T cell responses to AZD1222 COVID-19 vaccine. Regarding the study as a whole: Dominant at 160-218 and 743-854, vaccine-associated CD4 TCRs also spanned spike. Repertoire sampling happened only post peak T cell response. Nearly half of spike-specific TCRs reportedly target unmutated variant regions. Most donors were white British, females outnumbered males, and clonal diversity was possibly underestimated.

The source of this sequence is an adult who received the AZD1222 COVID-19 vaccine. The material sequenced was peripheral blood, taken 28 days after the second AZD1222 dose. The chain combines TRBV30 with TRBJ1-3; D not resolved. CDR3 sequence (DNA): TGTGCCTGGAGTTTCAGGATTGCTGGAAACACCATATATTTT. It translates to CAWSFRIAGNTIYF.